These T cell receptor beta chains were read from a single sample in a study of Ad26.COV2.S vaccination and SARS-CoV-2 variants. Method: immunoSEQ multiplex PCR; TCRdb's copy keeps in-frame clones and lacks some. The data show hundreds of thousands of clones, with 85% to 90% seen just once and approximately 5% held by the top ten. The sequenced sample was peripheral blood, obtained in a trial of Ad26.COV2.S vaccine versus placebo. The receptors derive from a person between 18 and 65 years old who received the Ad26.COV2.S COVID-19 vaccine or a placebo. CDR3s include the opening cysteine and the closing phenylalanine or tryptophan. D genes are given only for firm matches. Clone sizes are given selectively: once, few, many, or a class where the clone is expanded.

V gene,clone size,J gene,CDR3 length,D gene,CDR3 DNA,CDR3 protein
TRBV2,.,TRBJ2-1,15,TRBD2,TGTGCCAGCAGACCGGGACTAGCGGGAGACAATGAGCAGTTCTTC,CASRPGLAGDNEQFF
TRBV7-2,.,TRBJ2-5,14,.,TGTGCCAGCAGCTCGAACAATCCTCGAGAGACCCAGTACTTC,CASSSNNPRETQYF
TRBV12-3/TRBV12-4,.,TRBJ2-7,12,.,TGTGCCAGCAGTTTAGGAGACTACGAGCAGTACTTC,CASSLGDYEQYF
TRBV5-1,.,TRBJ1-6,14,.,TGCGCCAGCAGCTCGGCGGTCACTAATTCACCCCTCCACTTT,CASSSAVTNSPLHF
TRBV11-2,.,TRBJ1-1,15,.,TGTGCCAGCAGCTTATTGCCCGGGTTCGGCACTGAAGCTTTCTTT,CASSLLPGFGTEAFF
TRBV10-3,.,TRBJ2-7,13,.,TGTGCCATCAGTGAAGACAGCTCGTACGAGCAGTACTTC,CAISEDSSYEQYF
TRBV28,.,TRBJ2-1,15,.,TGTGCCATCCAGCGGGCCTCCGGCTCCTACAATGAGCAGTTCTTC,CAIQRASGSYNEQFF
TRBV5-1,.,TRBJ2-7,14,.,TGCGCCAGCAGCTACCAAGGGGGGACCTACGAGCAGTACTTC,CASSYQGGTYEQYF
TRBV30,.,TRBJ2-2,16,TRBD2,TGTGCCTGCCGCGGGACTAGCGGGTATAGCACCGGGGAGCTGTTTTTT,CACRGTSGYSTGELFF
TRBV28,.,TRBJ1-5,14,TRBD1,TGTGCCAGTAAACAGGGGGGGAGCAATCAGCCCCAGCATTTT,CASKQGGSNQPQHF
TRBV11-3,.,TRBJ2-1,15,TRBD2,TGTGCCAGCAGCCACGGGGGGGTCTCCTACAATGAGCAGTTCTTC,CASSHGGVSYNEQFF
TRBV6-5,.,TRBJ1-2,14,TRBD1,TGTGCCAGCAGTTCAAGACAGGGTAACTATGGCTACACCTTC,CASSSRQGNYGYTF
TRBV15,few,TRBJ1-3,16,.,TGTGCCACCAGCAGAGATCCCCCGGGTGTTGGAAACACCATATATTTT,CATSRDPPGVGNTIYF
TRBV5-1,.,TRBJ2-1,15,TRBD2,TGCGCCAGCAGCTTGGCACTAGCGGGGGCTAATGAGCAGTTCTTC,CASSLALAGANEQFF
TRBV28,few,TRBJ2-7,19,TRBD1,TGTGCCAGCAGTTTCGTGGTTCGGACAGGGAGCGACTCCTCCTACGAGCAGTACTTC,CASSFVVRTGSDSSYEQYF
TRBV9,.,TRBJ2-1,13,.,TGTGCCAGCAGCGGGAGAGGCTACAATGAGCAGTTCTTC,CASSGRGYNEQFF
TRBV10-1,.,TRBJ2-3,11,.,TGCGCCAGCAGTGATGGAAATACGCAGTATTTT,CASSDGNTQYF
TRBV19,.,TRBJ1-1,12,TRBD1,TGTGCCAGTAGTATGCGACAGGGGAAAGCTTTCTTT,CASSMRQGKAFF
TRBV5-1,.,TRBJ2-2,16,.,TGCGCCAGCAGCGCCCGCGGACAGGGAGGGGCCGGGGAGCTGTTTTTT,CASSARGQGGAGELFF
TRBV6-5,.,TRBJ2-1,14,.,TGTGCCAGCAGTCGGGACCGACGTGCGAATGAGCAGTTCTTC,CASSRDRRANEQFF
TRBV30,.,TRBJ1-4,15,.,TGTGCCTGGAGCCTCGGGGCTGGAACTAATGAAAAACTGTTTTTT,CAWSLGAGTNEKLFF
TRBV30,.,TRBJ2-3,15,TRBD1,TGTGCCTGGAGTGTACTGGGACAGAGCACAGATACGCAGTATTTT,CAWSVLGQSTDTQYF
TRBV7-2,once,TRBJ2-5,13,.,TGTGCCAGCAGCTGGGGAGACCAAGAGACCCAGTACTTC,CASSWGDQETQYF
TRBV18,once,TRBJ2-1,14,TRBD2,TGTGCCAGCTCACCGGCTAGCGGATACAATGAGCAGTTCTTC,CASSPASGYNEQFF
TRBV5-6,.,TRBJ2-1,18,TRBD2,TGTGCCAGCAGCGCCGGACAGCGGGGGATGGCAATCTACAATGAGCAGTTCTTC,CASSAGQRGMAIYNEQFF
TRBV10-3,once,TRBJ1-1,13,.,TGTGCCATCAGTGTGTCAGGGAACACTGAAGCTTTCTTT,CAISVSGNTEAFF
TRBV6-6,.,TRBJ1-4,15,.,TGTGCCAGCAGTTACTCGGGTGCCGGGTGGGAAAAACTGTTTTTT,CASSYSGAGWEKLFF
TRBV10-3,.,TRBJ2-7,13,TRBD2,TGTGCCATCAGTGAGTCGATCGGGAGGGGGCAGTACTTC,CAISESIGRGQYF
TRBV14,.,TRBJ1-4,15,.,TGTGCCAGCAGCCAAGACTGGCAGGGGAATGAAAAACTGTTTTTT,CASSQDWQGNEKLFF
TRBV13,once,TRBJ2-7,17,.,TGTGCCAGCAGCTTTGGGGGGCGGGCACAGGGCGGGTCCGAGCAGTACTTC,CASSFGGRAQGGSEQYF
TRBV21-1,.,TRBJ1-5,15,.,TGTGCCAGCAGCCCCCAGGACGCTAGCAATCAGCCCCAGCATTTT,CASSPQDASNQPQHF
TRBV5-6,.,TRBJ1-2,14,TRBD1,TGTGCCAGCAGGGTGGGACAGGTTGGTCGGGGCTACACCTTC,CASRVGQVGRGYTF
TRBV4-1,.,TRBJ2-1,15,TRBD2,TGCGCCAGCAGCCAAGGAAGCGGGAAGGAGAATGAGCAGTTCTTC,CASSQGSGKENEQFF
TRBV7-9,few,TRBJ1-4,14,.,TGTGCCAGCAGCTTAGAGGGAGTCGTTGAAAAACTGTTTTTT,CASSLEGVVEKLFF
TRBV6-5,once,TRBJ2-7,15,TRBD1,TGTGCCAGCAGTCAAACCGGGACAGGGGTTTACGAGCAGTACTTC,CASSQTGTGVYEQYF
TRBV27,once,TRBJ1-5,12,.,TGTGCCAGCATGGGAGGGGCTGGGCCCCAGCATTTT,CASMGGAGPQHF
TRBV7-9,.,TRBJ2-5,15,TRBD1,TGTGCCAGCAGCCTCGGGACAGGGGAGCAAGAGACCCAGTACTTC,CASSLGTGEQETQYF
TRBV14,.,TRBJ2-7,15,TRBD2,TGTGCCAGCAGCCAAGGACTAGCGCTCTCCTACGAGCAGTACTTC,CASSQGLALSYEQYF
TRBV6-6,.,TRBJ2-7,13,.,TGTGCCAGCAGTTACTCAGGGCAATACGAGCAGTACTTC,CASSYSGQYEQYF
TRBV18,.,TRBJ2-1,15,.,TGTGCCAGCTCACCACTGGCGGGACCATACAATGAGCAGTTCTTC,CASSPLAGPYNEQFF
TRBV7-9,.,TRBJ2-7,14,.,TGTGCCAGCAGCTCATGGGACGTAACCTACGAGCAGTACTTC,CASSSWDVTYEQYF
TRBV4-1,.,TRBJ2-1,13,.,TGCGCCAGCAGCCAAGGGACCTACAATGAGCAGTTCTTC,CASSQGTYNEQFF
TRBV10-2,once,TRBJ1-1,11,.,TGCGCCAGCAGTGACGGTTCGCGAGCTTTCTTT,CASSDGSRAFF
TRBV6-5,.,TRBJ2-2,15,.,TGTGCCAGCAGTTACTCGGGAGTCAACACCGGGGAGCTGTTTTTT,CASSYSGVNTGELFF
TRBV11-1,.,TRBJ2-7,13,.,TGTGCCAGCACAAATCGGGACGTCTACGAGCAGTACTTC,CASTNRDVYEQYF
TRBV12-3/TRBV12-4,.,TRBJ2-1,12,.,TGTGCCAGCGGTAAATTCAACAATGAGCAGTTCTTC,CASGKFNNEQFF
TRBV15,.,TRBJ2-4,16,TRBD1,TGTGCCACCAGCAAAGACAGGGGGATAGCCAAAAACATTCAGTACTTC,CATSKDRGIAKNIQYF
TRBV6-2/TRBV6-3,.,TRBJ2-7,14,.,TGTGCCAGCAGTTACGTTCCAGGAAACTACGAGCAGTACTTC,CASSYVPGNYEQYF
TRBV30,.,TRBJ2-1,15,.,TGTGCCTGGAGAGATAAAGCGGAAACCCCACTAGAGCAGTTCTTC,CAWRDKAETPLEQFF
TRBV28,.,TRBJ2-5,15,TRBD2,TGTGCCAGCAGTTCGACTAGCGGGAGTGGGGAGACCCAGTACTTC,CASSSTSGSGETQYF